The next 20 T cell receptor beta chains were all read from a single sample in a study of blood T cell repertoires in COVID-19. Sequenced by immunoSEQ multiplex PCR; TCRdb stores in-frame clones only, minus some. The sample records 200,000 to 250,000 clones, 85% to 95% being singletons. The material sequenced was PBMCs or T cells enriched from blood (not recorded which). Source of these receptors: a woman under 30 who had recovered from COVID-19.

The chain employs TRBV9 and TRBJ1-1; D gene ambiguous. Trimming cost V 7 bases and J 4 bases, with 17 bases left between them. Germline V gene sequence: CDR1 SGDLS, CDR2 YYNGEE. This CDR3 has 14 amino acids. The CDR3 sequence is CASGKDYRSTEAFF. Written as DNA, the CDR3 is TGTGCCAGCGGAAAAGACTATCGGAGCACTGAAGCTTTCTTT.

V is TRBV7-9 and J is TRBJ1-1, with TRBD1 identical over 11 bases. This CDR3 is 15 amino acids long. Germline values: CDR1 SEHNR, CDR2 FQNEAQ (reference sequence). V was pared by 3 bases and J by 3 bases, with 3 bases of the junction left unmatched. CDR3 in DNA: TGTGCCAGCAGCTTGGGGACAGGGGGGTACACTGAAGCTTTCTTT. This sequence encodes CASSLGTGGYTEAFF.

The chain combines TRBV28 with TRBJ1-2; D might be TRBD1 (6 bases). CDR3 length: 13 amino acids. The V gene lost 5 bases and the J gene lost 7 bases, with 14 bases spanning the gap. Germline V gives CDR1 MDHEN, CDR2 SYDVKM. In DNA form, the CDR3 reads TGTGCCAGCAGTGGGAGTACCAGGGGTGGCTACACCTTC. Its translation: CASSGSTRGGYTF.

The J gene is TRBJ2-3, the V gene TRBV3-1 (or the pseudogene TRBV3-2), with D possibly matching TRBD2 (5 bases). Germline assignment: CDR1 LGHDT and CDR2 YNNKEL (reference sequence). Trimming removed 2 bases at V and 1 base at J, with 13 bases between. The CDR3 is 16 amino acids. CDR3 bases: TGTGCCAGCAGCCAAAAGTGGACGGAGGGCACAGATACGCAGTATTTT. Protein sequence: CASSQKWTEGTDTQYF.

The V and J genes are TRBV14 and TRBJ2-5; D gene ambiguous. V lost 0 bases, J lost 2 bases, and 13 bases lay in between. CDR3 length: 16 residues. The germline CDR1 and CDR2 sequences are SGHDN and FVKESK. The CDR3 region has the DNA TGTGCCAGCAGCCAAGAGAGCTATCGTATGCAAGAGACCCAGTACTTC. Translated: CASSQESYRMQETQYF.

The gene calls are TRBV19 and TRBJ2-3, with 11 nucleotides matching TRBD2. The V gene end was trimmed by 2 bases and the J gene end by 3 bases; junction bases not matched to a gene: 1. The germline V gene has CDR1 LNHDA and CDR2 SQIVND (reference sequence). The CDR3 runs 15 residues. The CDR3 DNA sequence: TGTGCCAGTAGTATAACTAGCGGGAGAACAGATACGCAGTATTTT. Translation: CASSITSGRTDTQYF.

J is TRBJ2-3 and V is TRBV12-3 or TRBV12-4; D is ambiguous. The CDR3 sequence is 12 residues long. Trimming shortened V by 3 bases and J by 5 bases, and 6 bases separated the two germline ends. The CDR3 DNA is TGTGCCAGCAGTTTCTCGCGAGATACGCAGTATTTT. It translates to CASSFSRDTQYF.

J is TRBJ2-7 and V is TRBV12-3 or TRBV12-4; 8 positions match TRBD1. V trimming: 5 bases; J trimming: 3 bases; junction bases outside the gene matches: 3. The CDR3 consists of 13 residues. The CDR3 spells CASSRQGRYEQYF. Written as DNA, the CDR3 is TGTGCCAGCAGTCGACAGGGGCGCTACGAGCAGTACTTC.

The J gene is TRBJ1-4, the V gene TRBV19, with D uncertain. Germline loops: CDR1 LNHDA, CDR2 SQIVND (reference sequence). V was shortened by 7 bases and J by 3 bases, with 15 bases between the two germline ends. The CDR3 totals 15 residues. CDR3 nucleotides: TGTGCCAGTACCATGAGGAGAAGCGCTAATGAAAAACTGTTTTTT. This translates into CASTMRRSANEKLFF.

The chain couples TRBV5-1 to TRBJ2-6; D remains ambiguous. The CDR3 length is 14 residues. Per the germline V gene, CDR1 is SGHRS and CDR2 is YFSETQ. The V end was cut by 4 bases, the J end by 0 bases, with 5 bases between. CDR3 residues: CASSASSGANVLTF. The CDR3 region has the DNA TGCGCCAGCAGCGCCAGCTCTGGGGCCAACGTCCTGACTTTC.

This sequence joins TRBV7-8 and TRBJ1-5, with 9 bases identical to TRBD1. Losses at the gene ends were 2 bases for V and 4 bases for J; bases not matched to a gene: 3. The germline V gene encodes CDR1 SGHVS and CDR2 FQNEAQ. The CDR3 is 15 residues long. In nucleotides, the CDR3 is TGTGCCAGCAGCTTATACAGGGGGCTAAATCAGCCCCAGCATTTT. This encodes CASSLYRGLNQPQHF.

The J gene is TRBJ2-2, the V gene TRBV27; D might be TRBD2 (5 bases). Germline values: CDR1 MNHEY, CDR2 SMNVEV (reference sequence). Deletions cut 4 bases from V and 3 bases from J, with 9 bases between. CDR3 length: 14 amino acids. CDR3: CASSSRAYTGELFF. CDR3 nucleotides: TGTGCCAGCAGTTCGCGGGCCTACACCGGGGAGCTGTTTTTT.

This clone is a singleton in its sample. The rearrangement joins TRBV7-2 to TRBJ1-4; D possibly corresponds to TRBD1 (5 bases). Germline V gene sequence: CDR1 SGHTA, CDR2 FQGNSA. V was clipped by 5 bases and J by 8 bases, with 15 bases between them. The CDR3 is 14 residues long. The CDR3 loop is CASSPSRQTEKLFF. Here the CDR3 DNA reads TGTGCCAGCAGCCCGTCGCGACAGACGGAAAAACTGTTTTTT.

This clone occurred once. V gene TRBV27 combines with J gene TRBJ1-2; TRBD1 is a possible D gene (5 bases). V lost 5 bases and J lost 8, with 18 bases in between. The CDR3 is made up of 14 amino acids. Looked up from germline, CDR1 is MNHEY and CDR2 is SMNVEV (reference sequence). The CDR3 region has the DNA TGTGCCAGCAGTCCAAGGGGCCCCCTAGGAGGCTACACCTTC. It codes for CASSPRGPLGGYTF.

The chain recombines TRBV5-1 with TRBJ2-2; weak D call: TRBD1 (6 bases). The CDR3 covers 15 residues. The V gene lost 4 bases and the J gene lost 5 bases, with 15 bases spanning the gap. Germline lookup yields CDR1 SGHRS and CDR2 YFSETQ. CDR3 protein: CASSMATGSTGELFF. CDR3 nucleotide sequence: TGCGCCAGCAGCATGGCAACAGGGAGTACCGGGGAGCTGTTTTTT.

J is TRBJ1-6 and V is TRBV5-1; no clear D. The CDR3 is made up of 17 amino acids. Trimming took off 1 base at V and 6 bases at J, with 17 bases between the two ends. The germline CDR1 and CDR2 sequences are SGHRS and YFSETQ. CDR3 sequence reads: CASSLWLGGASNSPLHF. The CDR3 DNA follows: TGCGCCAGCAGCTTGTGGTTAGGAGGCGCAAGTAATTCACCCCTCCACTTT.

This sequence joins TRBV11-2 and TRBJ2-1, with D unclear. The CDR3 covers 12 residues. The V gene's germline CDR1 is SGHAT and CDR2 FQNNGV. V lost 3 bases, J lost 7 bases, and 7 bases lay in between. CDR3 region: CASSFLLNEQFF. Here the CDR3 DNA reads TGTGCCAGCAGCTTCCTCCTTAATGAGCAGTTCTTC.

The chain links TRBV6-5 to TRBJ1-5; weak D call: TRBD1 (6 bases). CDR3 size: 13 residues. V shed 8 bases and J shed 2 bases, with 10 bases lying between them. The germline CDR1 and CDR2 sequences are MNHEY and SVGAGI. The CDR3 sequence is CASGGGRNQPQHF. Here the CDR3 DNA reads TGTGCCAGCGGGGGGGGCCGCAATCAGCCCCAGCATTTT.

The CDR3 loop is CASSQDSDRGTEQFF. The CDR3 bases are TGCGCCAGCAGCCAAGACTCGGACAGGGGTACTGAGCAGTTCTTC. This chain links TRBV4-1 with TRBJ2-1, with TRBD1 matching over 9 bases. The CDR3 extends over 15 amino acids. Germline V gene data show CDR1 as MGHRA and CDR2 as YSYEKL. Germline trimming cut 0 bases from V and 9 bases from J; bases unmatched to any gene: 6.

The rearrangement joins TRBV11-2 to TRBJ1-1; D remains unclear. The CDR3 sequence is 13 residues long. Between the trimmed V and J ends, which lost 6 bases and 1 base, there was a span of 9 bases. The germline V gene has CDR1 SGHAT and CDR2 FQNNGV. The CDR3 DNA reads TGTGCCAGCAGGGGTAACAGGAACACTGAAGCTTTCTTT. Translating it yields CASRGNRNTEAFF.